The present T cell receptor beta chain was sequenced within a study of beta chain features in type 1 diabetes. Study-wide findings and caveats: Sequencing from cDNA could over-represent high-TCR-expressing cells. Moderate yet significant TCRB CDR3 shortening was seen in Type 1 diabetes patients in all four CD4+ subsets.

Expressed TCRB transcripts got sequenced, as all isolated RNA was reverse transcribed. Using immunoSEQ multiplex PCR, the repertoire was profiled, and TCRdb retains in-frame clones only, with some absent. The data hold 300,000 to 350,000 clones, with about 20% observed a single time. Unmatched junction bases numbered 14, after V lost 6 bases and J lost 4 bases. Germline CDR1 reads SEHNR; CDR2 reads FQNEAQ (reference sequence). There are 17 residues in the CDR3. Turning to this clone: The antigen is undetermined.

The TCR originated in a woman aged 18-35 years in good health. The chain links TRBV7-9 to TRBJ2-1; TRBD2 aligns across 8 bases. What was sequenced was naive CD4+ T cells from blood. The CDR3 is CASSPVGIAGGYNEQFF. CDR3 in DNA: TGTGCCAGCAGTCCCGTCGGTATCGCGGGAGGTTACAATGAGCAGTTCTTC.